This T cell receptor beta chain was sequenced during a study of T cells expressing NK-cell markers (dated by TCRdb to 2020 to 2022). Broadly, across the study: Eight or nine donors provided sorted CD3+CD56+NKG2C+, CD3+CD56+NKG2C- and CD3+CD56-NKG2C+ T-cell subsets, whose TCR beta-chain repertoires were profiled. Among the eight sequenced donors, seven were HCMV-seropositive and one was HCMV-seronegative. The study sequenced eight donors, all healthy volunteers chosen at random: three men and five women. Libraries were sequenced as 2 x 150 bp reads on Illumina HiSeq 2000/2500, MiSeq or NextSeq. General study outcomes and caveats: In six donors, the dominant CD3+CD56+NKG2C+ clonotypes were among the top 10 CD8+ clonotypes and accounted for about 1.0-7.0% of CD8+ T cells. Those dominant clonotypes were again the most abundant among CD3+CD56-NKG2C+ cells in several donors, at about 25-60.1%. It remained unclear whether the expanded NKG2C-expressing T cell clones were specific for HCMV antigens.

The CDR3, cysteine through phenylalanine, is 15 amino acids long. No DNA is recorded. CDR1 and CDR2 (KGHSH, LQKENI) derive from the germline V gene. Instrument on record: Illumina HiSeq 2000. TCR beta cDNA libraries were made by 5'RACE template switching that added a universal primer site and unique molecular identifiers. Synthesis of cDNA was primed from the TCR beta constant segment and was followed by two consecutive PCR amplification steps. The original methods were these. Reads were demultiplexed and grouped by UMI with MIGEC, and clonotypes were assembled and quantified with MiTCR. To exclude erroneous sequences, any TCR cDNA sequence not supported by at least two reads was discarded. The tcR package was used for downstream repertoire analysis, with clonotypes matched between fractions based on CDR3 nucleotide sequence plus V segment. Antigen specificity was annotated against VDJdb with VDJmatch, allowing one amino acid substitution in CDR3. TCRdb reprocessed the reads and lists each CDR3 protein sequence as a single entry, with no DNA. V and J calls and clone size were set by TCRdb, not the authors. The sample has some 280,000 distinct CDR3 sequences on record. The ten largest clonotypes hold approximately 0.42% of the sample.

HCMV-specific IgG was detected in serum with a commercial ELISA kit to determine HCMV serostatus. Peripheral blood mononuclear cells were isolated from blood by Ficoll density gradient centrifugation. Comment on this clonotype: Its target antigen remains unknown.

The material sequenced was blood T cells: a sorted CD56 or NKG2C T cell subset, CD4+ or CD8+ T cells, or bulk PBMC T cells (not recorded which). The rearrangement joined TRBV18 to TRBJ2-5; TCRdb's D call, TRBD2, is unchecked because there is no DNA. This TCR derives from a man between 18 and 35 years old in good health. Donor details come from another sample of the same person, matched by shared clones. The CDR3 protein: CASSPISGSQETQYF.